This T cell receptor (beta chain) was found in a study of CD8 T cells in ankylosing spondylitis. Findings and limits, study-wide: Disease-linked clones bore a CD8+ phenotype, appearing relatively rarely in peripheral blood. As reported, disease-linked clones showed significant enrichment in matched ankylosing spondylitis synovial fluid. It appeared that ankylosing spondylitis blood was characterized by a TCR beta motif of several highly homologous variants. Certain motif variants had earlier appeared in reactive arthritis synovial fluid and blood.

In this sample, this clonotype turned up many times. Its antigen is still unknown. The CDR3 has 13 amino acids. V was trimmed by 7 bases and J by 0 bases, leaving 7 bases between them. Germline V CDR1 and CDR2: SNHLY, FYNNEI. Generation of TCR beta libraries employed quantitative 5'-RACE incorporating molecular barcodes. TCRdb re-called the 5' RACE reads through MiXCR, storing one row per CDR3 protein. Found here are a few hundred thousand distinct CDR3 sequences, roughly 6.6% of them singletons; the top ten hold more than 13%. V is TRBV2 and J is TRBJ2-1, with D perhaps assigned TRBD1 or TRBD2 (5 bases each). The sequenced sample consisted of blood, either unsorted or a sorted T cell fraction (not recorded which). The clonotype originates from a male donor with ankylosing spondylitis. CDR3 loop: CASKGTSYNEQFF. In DNA form, the CDR3 reads TGTGCCAGCAAGGGGACCTCCTACAATGAGCAGTTCTTC.